The entry that follows covers one TCR beta chain sequence. The table came from immunoSEQ multiplex PCR; TCRdb's copy has only in-frame clones and leaves some out. This table has 85,000 or so clones, around nine tenths appearing once. Germline CDR1 reads MNHEY; CDR2 reads SVGEGT. The CDR3 extends over 14 amino acids. Trimming took off 6 bases at V and 1 base at J, with 12 bases between the two ends. The sample belongs to a study of T cell responses to AZD1222 COVID-19 vaccine. The chain is built from TRBV6-2 or TRBV6-3 and TRBJ1-1; D ambiguous. This TCR came from an adult who received the AZD1222 COVID-19 vaccine. The sample in question was peripheral blood, obtained 28 days after the second AZD1222 dose. The CDR3 is CASSHNTQNTEAFF. CDR3 bases: TGTGCCAGCAGCCACAATACACAGAACACTGAAGCTTTCTTT.